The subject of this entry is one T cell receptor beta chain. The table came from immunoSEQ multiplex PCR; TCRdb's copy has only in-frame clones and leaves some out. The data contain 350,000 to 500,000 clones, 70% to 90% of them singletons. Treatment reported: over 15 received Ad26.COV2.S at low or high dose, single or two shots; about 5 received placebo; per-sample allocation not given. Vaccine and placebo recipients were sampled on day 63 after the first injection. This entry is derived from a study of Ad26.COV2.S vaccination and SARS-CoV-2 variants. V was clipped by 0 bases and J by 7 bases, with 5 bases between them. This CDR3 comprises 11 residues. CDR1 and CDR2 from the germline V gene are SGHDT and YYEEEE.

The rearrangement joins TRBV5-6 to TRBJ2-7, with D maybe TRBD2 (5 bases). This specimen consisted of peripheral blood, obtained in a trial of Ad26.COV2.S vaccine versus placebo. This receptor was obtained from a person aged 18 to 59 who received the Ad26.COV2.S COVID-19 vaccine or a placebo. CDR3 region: CASSLGGEQYF. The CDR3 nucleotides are TGTGCCAGCAGCTTGGGAGGGGAGCAGTACTTC. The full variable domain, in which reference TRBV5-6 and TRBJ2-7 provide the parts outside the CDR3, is DAGVTQSPTHLIKTRGQQVTLRCSPKSGHDTVSWYQQALGQGPQFIFQYYEEEERQRGNFPDRFSGHQFPNYSSELNVNALLLGDSALYLCASSLGGEQYFGPGTRLTVT.